This T cell receptor beta chain is drawn from a study of early T cells in non-severe SARS-CoV-2 infection. Study in general: Whole-blood bulk RNA, unsorted, was sequenced, and chains were unpaired.

One entry per CDR3 protein results from TCRdb running MiXCR on the 5' RACE reads. The data show fewer than 80,000 distinct CDR3 sequences, more than 10% seen once. Study-wide results and limits: The VDJdb matching leaned toward anti-spike CD8 responses and overlooked private and CD4 specificities.

A note on this clonotype: Its antigen is as yet unknown.

The sequence derives from an adult who was a healthcare worker with PCR-confirmed SARS-CoV-2 infection or an uninfected control (not recorded which). The donor label of this sample is uncertain. The sequencing used whole blood, collected at baseline.

The CDR3, as DNA: TGCAGTGCTAGCCTAGAAGGAACCCAAGAGACCCAGTACTTC. Translated: CSASLEGTQETQYF. The gene calls are TRBV20-1 and TRBJ2-5; D unclear. In germline, CDR1 is DFQATT, CDR2 SNEGSKA (reference sequence). Trimming cost V 3 bases and J 1 base, with 12 bases left between them. The CDR3 has 14 residues.